Presented here are 9 T cell receptor beta chains from one specimen sequenced in a study of shared clonotypes between healthy human individuals. TCRdb keeps only in-frame clones here, not all; method: immunoSEQ multiplex PCR. The data show millions of clones, with 85% to 95% seen just once and roughly 0.13% held by the top ten. Sample: naive CD4+ T cells sorted from blood. Subset here: CD45RA+ positively selected. The receptors were sampled from a man between 18 and 29 years old in good health.

The CDR3 DNA is TGCAGCGTCGGGGTGTACACTGAAGCTTTCTTT. Translating it yields CSVGVYTEAFF. The gene calls are TRBV29-1 and TRBJ1-1; D ambiguous. The germline V gene encodes CDR1 SQVTM and CDR2 ANQGSEA. The CDR3 is made up of 11 amino acids. V lost 6 bases and J 3 bases, leaving 8 bases between the germline ends.

As to this clone: In the same sample, other DNA sequences code for this CDR3. This rearrangement joins TRBV5-6 to TRBJ2-7, with D unclear. The germline V gene encodes CDR1 SGHDT and CDR2 YYEEEE. The V end was cut by 0 bases, the J end by 0 bases, with 4 bases between. This CDR3 has 13 amino acids. CDR3 nucleotide sequence: TGTGCCAGCAGCTTGGTCGTCTCCTACGAGCAGTACTTC. Amino acid sequence: CASSLVVSYEQYF.

This clone was seen just once. The rearrangement uses TRBV11-1 and TRBJ2-7; no reliable D call. V was pared by 5 bases and J by 3 bases, with 11 bases between. CDR1 and CDR2 from the germline V gene are SGHAT and FQDESV (reference sequence). The CDR3 is 13 amino acids. CDR3 sequence reads: CASSPLMGYEQYF. DNA of the CDR3: TGTGCCAGCAGCCCCCTTATGGGCTACGAGCAGTACTTC. Combining the CDR3 with reference TRBV11-1 and TRBJ2-7 gives the whole variable domain EAEVAQSPRYKITEKSQAVAFWCDPISGHATLYWYRQILGQGPELLVQFQDESVVDDSQLPKDRFSAERLKGVDSTLKIQPAELGDSAMYLCASSPLMGYEQYFGPGTRLTVT.

To note about this clone: In the same sample, other DNA sequences code for this CDR3. This chain uses TRBV6-6 with TRBJ1-1; no firm D call. Germline V gene lookup returns CDR1 MNHNY and CDR2 SVGAGI (reference sequence). The CDR3 spans 14 residues. V shed 3 bases and J shed 0 bases, with 8 bases lying between them. This CDR3 is CASSYPGVNTEAFF. The CDR3 bases are TGTGCCAGCAGTTATCCCGGGGTGAACACTGAAGCTTTCTTT.

The V call is TRBV28, the J call TRBJ2-3, with 12 bases aligning to TRBD2. The CDR3 extends over 17 amino acids. The germline gives CDR1 MDHEN, CDR2 SYDVKM. The J segment lost 3 bases and the V segment lost 6 bases, leaving 10 bases of the junction unmatched. The CDR3 DNA sequence: TGTGCCAGCAGAAGACGGACTAGCGGGGTGGGGACAGATACGCAGTATTTT. This encodes CASRRRTSGVGTDTQYF.

The chain joins TRBV6-1 to TRBJ1-5, with D uncertain. The ends were cut back, 10 bases at V and 2 bases at J, with 18 bases in the middle. This CDR3 comprises 15 residues. The germline gives CDR1 MNHNS, CDR2 SASEGT. CDR3 in DNA: TGTGCCATCCGCCTATACGAGGCTGGCAATCAGCCCCAGCATTTT. Residues: CAIRLYEAGNQPQHF.

The V call is TRBV7-8, the J call TRBJ2-3; 11 bases line up with TRBD2. The CDR3 totals 19 residues. Germline CDR1 is SGHVS and CDR2 is FQNEAQ. With 5 bases clipped from V and 5 bases from J, the junction kept 18 bases outside the gene matches. The CDR3 DNA reads TGTGCCAGCAGCGCCACCTTTAGCGGGGGGGCCCTCATCGGAGATACGCAGTATTTT. As protein: CASSATFSGGALIGDTQYF.

This clone was seen just once. V is TRBV19 and J is TRBJ1-2, with TRBD1 as a possible D gene (6 bases). V lost 7 bases and J 5 bases, leaving 17 bases between the germline ends. The CDR3 is made up of 14 amino acids. From germline, CDR1 is LNHDA and CDR2 SQIVND (reference sequence). The CDR3 DNA follows: TGTGCCAGTAACGGCCTAGGGGACATATATGGCTACACCTTC. This sequence encodes CASNGLGDIYGYTF.

V gene TRBV28 combines with J gene TRBJ2-7, with TRBD2 as a possible D gene (6 bases). The CDR3 sequence is 15 residues long. Trimming cost V 7 bases and J 3 bases, with 19 bases left between them. Germline assignment: CDR1 MDHEN and CDR2 SYDVKM. CDR3 sequence: CASTTIGGSSYEQYF. The DNA of the CDR3 is TGTGCCAGCACCACAATCGGGGGTTCTAGCTACGAGCAGTACTTC.